Sequencing of this T cell receptor (beta chain) was carried out in a study of identical twins. TCRdb recomputed calls from the 5' RACE reads with MiXCR, one row per CDR3 protein. The table shows about 920,000 distinct CDR3 sequences, with about 12% occurring only once. This clonotype was counted only a few times. Its antigen is unidentified. Germline V gives CDR1 DFQATT, CDR2 SNEGSKA (reference sequence). Trimming shortened V by 0 bases and J by 0 bases, and 10 bases separated the two germline ends. This CDR3 is built from 15 residues. Study results and caveats: Partial confounding of zero-insertion analyses by invariant MAIT and iNKT cells was possible.

These same data were also listed under a study on yellow fever vaccine responses in identical twins.

This rearrangement joins TRBV20-1 to TRBJ2-3, with a weak D call TRBD2 (6 bases). This sequence was found in a young woman in good health. The sample was PBMCs. The CDR3 DNA reads as TGCAGTGCTAGAGATGGGCTAGCGAGCACAGATACGCAGTATTTT. It yields the protein CSARDGLASTDTQYF.